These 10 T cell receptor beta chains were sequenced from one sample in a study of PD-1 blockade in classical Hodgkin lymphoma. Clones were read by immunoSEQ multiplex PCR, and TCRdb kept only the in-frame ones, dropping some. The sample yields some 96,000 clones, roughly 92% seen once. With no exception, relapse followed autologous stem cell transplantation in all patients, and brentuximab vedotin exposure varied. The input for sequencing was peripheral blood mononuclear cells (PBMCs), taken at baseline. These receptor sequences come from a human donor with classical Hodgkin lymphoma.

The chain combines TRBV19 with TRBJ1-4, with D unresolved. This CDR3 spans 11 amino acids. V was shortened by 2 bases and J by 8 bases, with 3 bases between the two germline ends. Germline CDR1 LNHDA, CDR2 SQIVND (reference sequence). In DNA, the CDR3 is TGTGCCAGTAGTATACGGGAAAAACTGTTTTTT. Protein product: CASSIREKLFF.

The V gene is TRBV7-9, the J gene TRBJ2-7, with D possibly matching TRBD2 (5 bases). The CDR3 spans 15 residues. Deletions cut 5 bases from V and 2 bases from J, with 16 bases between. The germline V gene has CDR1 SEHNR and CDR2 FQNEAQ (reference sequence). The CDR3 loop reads CASSGRHIGTYEQYF. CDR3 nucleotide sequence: TGTGCCAGCAGCGGAAGACACATCGGGACCTACGAGCAGTACTTC. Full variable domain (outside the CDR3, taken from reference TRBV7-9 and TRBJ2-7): DTGVSQNPRHKITKRGQNVTFRCDPISEHNRLYWYRQTLGQGPEFLTYFQNEAQLEKSRLLSDRFSAERPKGSFSTLEIQRTEQGDSAMYLCASSGRHIGTYEQYFGPGTRLTVT.

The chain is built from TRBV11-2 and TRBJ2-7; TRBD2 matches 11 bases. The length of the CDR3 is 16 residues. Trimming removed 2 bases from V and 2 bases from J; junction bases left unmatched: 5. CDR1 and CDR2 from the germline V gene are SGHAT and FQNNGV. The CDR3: CASSLRGTSGTYEQYF. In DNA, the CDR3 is TGTGCCAGCAGCTTACGTGGGACTAGCGGAACCTACGAGCAGTACTTC.

Here the CDR3 reads CSAQGAVEQYF. The CDR3 nucleotides are TGCAGTGCTCAGGGGGCGGTCGAGCAGTACTTC. The chain combines TRBV20-1 with TRBJ2-7; 8 bases are a match to TRBD1. The CDR3 covers 11 residues. Germline assignment: CDR1 DFQATT and CDR2 SNEGSKA (reference sequence). Trimming cost V 5 bases and J 6 bases; bases outside gene matches: 3.

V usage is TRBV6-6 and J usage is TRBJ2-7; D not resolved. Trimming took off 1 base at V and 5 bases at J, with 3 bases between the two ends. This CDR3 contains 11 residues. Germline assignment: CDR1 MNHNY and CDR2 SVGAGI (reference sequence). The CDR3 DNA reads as TGTGCCAGCAGTTACTTGGACGAGCAGTACTTC. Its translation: CASSYLDEQYF.

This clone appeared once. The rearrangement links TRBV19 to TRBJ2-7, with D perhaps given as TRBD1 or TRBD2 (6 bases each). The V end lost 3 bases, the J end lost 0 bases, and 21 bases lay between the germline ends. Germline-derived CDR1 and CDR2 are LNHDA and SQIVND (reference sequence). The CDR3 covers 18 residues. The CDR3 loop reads CASSMGAVWGAASYEQYF. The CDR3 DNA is TGTGCCAGTAGTATGGGGGCAGTGTGGGGGGCCGCCTCCTACGAGCAGTACTTC.

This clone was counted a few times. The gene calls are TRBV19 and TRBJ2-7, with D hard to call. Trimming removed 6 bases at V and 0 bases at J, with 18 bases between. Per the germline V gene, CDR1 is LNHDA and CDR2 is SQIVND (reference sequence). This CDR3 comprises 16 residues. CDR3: CASSTRLIISSYEQYF. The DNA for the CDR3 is TGTGCCAGTAGCACCCGACTGATCATCAGCTCCTACGAGCAGTACTTC.

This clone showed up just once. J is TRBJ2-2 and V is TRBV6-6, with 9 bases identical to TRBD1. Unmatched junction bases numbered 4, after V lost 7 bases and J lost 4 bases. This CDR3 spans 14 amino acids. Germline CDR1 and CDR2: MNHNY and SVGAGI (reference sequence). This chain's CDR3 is CASTRGQGTGELFF. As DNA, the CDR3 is TGTGCCAGCACCAGGGGACAGGGCACCGGGGAGCTGTTTTTT.

In DNA, the CDR3 is TGTGCCAGCAGTTCTTACAGGGGTGTCAAGCAGTACTTC. This codes for CASSSYRGVKQYF. V and J are TRBV11-2 and TRBJ2-7, with TRBD1 matching 7 bases. The CDR3 covers 13 residues. The germline V gene has CDR1 SGHAT and CDR2 FQNNGV. V shed 6 bases, J shed 8 bases, and the junction held 10 bases outside the gene matches.

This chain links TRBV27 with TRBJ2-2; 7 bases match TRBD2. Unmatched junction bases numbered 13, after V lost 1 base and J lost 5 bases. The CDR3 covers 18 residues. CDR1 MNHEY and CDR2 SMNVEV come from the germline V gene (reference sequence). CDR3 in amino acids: CASSLYRGRGSGTGELFF. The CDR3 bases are TGTGCCAGCAGTTTATACCGCGGGAGAGGGTCGGGGACCGGGGAGCTGTTTTTT.